This TCR beta chain was sequenced during a study of STAT3 mutations in large granular lymphocyte leukemia. Overall study context: Over half of T-LGLL patients had one or more immunosuppressive regimens.

Study outcomes and limitations: Samples missed the first appearance of the clone. Treatment regimens differed across patients between samplings. Every T-cell large granular lymphocyte leukemia patient had at least one immunodominant TCR beta clonotype.

The J segment lost 2 bases and the V segment lost 6 bases, leaving 15 bases of the junction unmatched. Germline assignment: CDR1 GTSNPN and CDR2 SVGIG (reference sequence). The CDR3 runs to 17 residues. With respect to this clone: Antigen unknown.

Clones were sequenced by immunoSEQ multiplex PCR, and TCRdb holds only the in-frame ones, with some missing. The sample records approximately 10,000 clones, 76% being singletons. The rearrangement joins TRBV30 to TRBJ1-5, with TRBD1 matching 8 bases. Source material: peripheral blood mononuclear cells. The TCR was taken from a man in his 60s with T-cell large granular lymphocyte leukemia. Some clones in this sample may be carry-over from other donors' samples. The CDR3 bases are TGTGCCTGTTCCAAACCGGGACAGGAGGGCGGCAATCAGCCCCAGCATTTT. Amino acid sequence: CACSKPGQEGGNQPQHF. The full variable domain, rest sourced from reference TRBV30 and TRBJ1-5, is SQTIHQWPATLVQPVGSPLSLECTVEGTSNPNLYWYRQAAGRGLQLLFYSVGIGQISSEVPQNLSASRPQDRQFILSSKKLLLSDSGFYLCACSKPGQEGGNQPQHFGDGTRLSIL.